One sample yielded the 5 T cell receptor beta chains listed below, sequenced in a study of tumor-infiltrating lymphocytes in primary liver carcinoma (TCRdb year 2017). Sequencer: Illumina HiSeq 2500. A constant-region primer and ProtoScript II reverse transcriptase were used to reverse-transcribe TCRbeta-specific cDNA from roughly 480 ng total RNA. TCRbeta libraries were built with three nested multiplex PCR rounds, a slightly modified ARM-PCR procedure. Each of the first two PCR rounds ran for 10 cycles and used multiplex TRBV1-TRBV30 forward primers together with a Cbeta reverse primer. TCRdb reran the public reads through fastp at Q25 and MiXCR, keeping productive beta chains. Rows with a matching CDR3 protein are joined into one entry that keeps the most common DNA and genes. Present in this sample are approximately 76,000 distinct CDR3 sequences, 60% to 80% of which were seen just once. The ten biggest clones cover roughly 13% of the sample.

Total RNA and DNA were co-extracted from roughly 20-30 mg of bulk tissue with the AllPrep DNA/RNA mini kit, without cell sorting. Sequencing used liver tumor tissue from sampling region 4. The label giving this sample's cell subset or site can be read as: tumor region T4, right-lateral pole. Every receptor here comes from a woman aged 55-70 years with primary liver carcinoma and hepatitis B virus infection.

This clonotype was seen just once. The final CDR3 position lacks the conserved phenylalanine or tryptophan, pointing to a likely read error. The rearrangement links TRBV11-2 to TRBJ2-3; tentative D call: TRBD2 (5 bases). Germline values: CDR1 SGHAT, CDR2 FQNNGV. The CDR3 covers 15 residues. Deletions cut 8 bases from V and 6 bases from J, with 21 bases between. The CDR3, as DNA: TGTGCCAGCCGGCCGGGGTCAGAGGGTAGGGATACGCAGTATTCT. Encoded protein: CASRPGSEGRDTQYS.

Of note for this clonotype: This likely comes from a read error, as the CDR3 has no conserved phenylalanine or tryptophan at its end. The chain recombines TRBV10-1 with TRBJ2-3; the match to TRBD2 covers 9 bases. This CDR3 is built from 16 residues. Trimming took 0 bases from V and 5 from J; bases not matched to a gene: 6. Germline loops: CDR1 WNHNN, CDR2 SYGVQD (reference sequence). The CDR3 sequence: CASSESAGGSIDTQYI. DNA for the CDR3: TGCGCCAGCAGTGAGTCGGCGGGGGGGAGTATAGATACGCAGTATATT.

Remarks on this clonotype: A much larger clone lies one base from this, so it may be a read error. A read error is likely, as this CDR3 ends without the conserved phenylalanine or tryptophan. This chain joins TRBV11-2 and TRBJ1-4; 8 nucleotides line up with TRBD1. This CDR3 is built from 15 residues. The germline CDR1 and CDR2 sequences are SGHAT and FQNNGV. J was trimmed by 5 bases and V by 5 bases; bases with no gene match: 7. In DNA, the CDR3 is TGTGCCAGCAGCCTGGACAGGGATCTAAATGAAAAACTGTTTTTA. It codes for CASSLDRDLNEKLFL.

Note on this clonotype: One junction end does not reproduce the germline sequence, and a read error may be involved. The gene calls are TRBV11-2 and TRBJ2-1; the D is unclear. Germline V lookup: CDR1 SGHAT, CDR2 FQNNGV. The CDR3 spans 15 residues. CDR3 in amino acids: CASSLDGNFYNELFF. For the CDR3, the DNA is TGTGCCAGCAGCTTAGATGGTAACTTCTACAATGAGCTGTTCTTC.

Regarding this clonotype: This may come from a read error, since a much larger clone is one base off. The gene calls are TRBV21-1 and TRBJ2-1; the table's TRBD1 call for D was not verified on the DNA. TRBV21-1 constitutes a pseudogene. The CDR3 has 17 amino acids. This CDR3 is CASSPPDRGPFYNERFF. CDR3 bases: TGTGCCAGCAGTCCCCCGGATAGGGGGCCTTTCTACAATGAGCGGTTCTTC.